This T cell receptor beta chain emerged from a study of cytomegalovirus exposure and HLA in healthy donors. General observations from the study: Across HLA loci, a later analysis found differing TCR association rates, with DRB1 most and HLA-C fewest.

This clone appeared once. The antigen is not known. PCR was performed using 60 Vbeta and 13 Jbeta primers. TCRdb keeps only in-frame clones here, not all; method: immunoSEQ multiplex PCR. The repertoire holds over 250,000 clones, with 86% as singletons. The CDR3 spans 14 residues. CDR1 SGHRS and CDR2 YFSETQ come from the germline V gene. V gave up 5 bases and J gave up 5 bases, with 16 bases separating them. The sequenced sample consisted of PBMCs. The chain uses TRBV5-1 and TRBJ1-1, with TRBD1 as a possible D gene (6 bases). This receptor was identified in a man between 40 and 49 years old in good health and CMV-seropositive. CDR3 loop: CASSRVQGRTEAFF. DNA of the CDR3: TGCGCCAGCAGTCGCGTGCAGGGGCGGACTGAAGCTTTCTTT.